The clone carrying this TCR beta chain was observed once. The antigen remains unidentified. Those patients who had chemo-refractory metastatic non-small-cell lung cancer were given focal radiation along with CTLA-4 blockade through ipilimumab. Germline V gene lookup returns CDR1 SEHNR and CDR2 FQNEAQ (reference sequence). Deletions cut 1 base from V and 7 bases from J, with 13 bases between. This CDR3 has 14 residues. The data were taken from a study of radiotherapy plus CTLA-4 blockade in lung cancer. Looking at the study overall: Among patients, around 19% showed objective responses, and 30% to 40% had disease control. Study results and limitations: How blood T cell clones changed early, along with interferon-beta, reportedly forecast response best. Blood-borne expansion of tumor-derived TCR clones followed radiotherapy plus ipilimumab.

Generated by immunoSEQ multiplex PCR, the TCRdb table keeps only in-frame clones and is missing some. This table holds about 120,000 clones, roughly 86% found once. This specimen consisted of peripheral blood, obtained from a patient treated with radiotherapy plus ipilimumab. This receptor was taken from a human donor with non-small cell lung cancer that progressed on radiotherapy plus ipilimumab. Some clones in this sample may be carry-over from other donors' samples. The chain joins TRBV7-9 to TRBJ1-1; D not resolved. CDR3 amino acids: CASSLGRGSLEAFF. CDR3 DNA: TGTGCCAGCAGCTTAGGCCGAGGGTCTCTTGAAGCTTTCTTT.